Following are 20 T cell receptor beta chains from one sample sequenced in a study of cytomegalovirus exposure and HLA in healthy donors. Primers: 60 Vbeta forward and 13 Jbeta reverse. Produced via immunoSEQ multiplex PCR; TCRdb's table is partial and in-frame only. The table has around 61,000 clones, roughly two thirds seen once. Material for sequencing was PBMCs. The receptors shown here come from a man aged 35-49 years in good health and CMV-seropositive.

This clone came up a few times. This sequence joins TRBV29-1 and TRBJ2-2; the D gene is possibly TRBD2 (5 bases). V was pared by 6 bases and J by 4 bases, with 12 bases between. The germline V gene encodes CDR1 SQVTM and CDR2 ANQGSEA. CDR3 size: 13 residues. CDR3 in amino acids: CSVVEVGTGELFF. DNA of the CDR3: TGCAGCGTCGTGGAGGTGGGCACCGGGGAGCTGTTTTTT.

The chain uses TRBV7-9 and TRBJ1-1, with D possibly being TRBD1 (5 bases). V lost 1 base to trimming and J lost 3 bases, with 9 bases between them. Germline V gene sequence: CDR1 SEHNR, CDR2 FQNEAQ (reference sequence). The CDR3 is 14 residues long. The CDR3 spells CASSLGVGDTEAFF. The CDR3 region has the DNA TGTGCCAGCAGCTTAGGGGTAGGGGACACTGAAGCTTTCTTT.

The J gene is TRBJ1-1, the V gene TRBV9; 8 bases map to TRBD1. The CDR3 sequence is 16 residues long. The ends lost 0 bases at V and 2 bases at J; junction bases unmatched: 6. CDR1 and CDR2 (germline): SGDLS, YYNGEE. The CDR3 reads CASSVGQGTINTEAFF. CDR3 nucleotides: TGTGCCAGCAGCGTAGGACAGGGGACAATCAACACTGAAGCTTTCTTT.

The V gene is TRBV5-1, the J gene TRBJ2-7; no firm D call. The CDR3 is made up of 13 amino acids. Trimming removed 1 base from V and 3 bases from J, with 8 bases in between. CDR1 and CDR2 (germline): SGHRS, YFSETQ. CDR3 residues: CASSLSQYYEQYF. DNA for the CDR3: TGCGCCAGCAGCTTGTCACAGTACTACGAGCAGTACTTC.

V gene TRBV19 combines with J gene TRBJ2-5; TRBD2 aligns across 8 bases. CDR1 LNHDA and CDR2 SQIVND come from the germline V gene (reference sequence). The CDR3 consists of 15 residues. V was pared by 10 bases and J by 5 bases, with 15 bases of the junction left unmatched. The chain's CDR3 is CATQTGTRVRETQYF. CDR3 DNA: TGTGCCACCCAAACCGGGACTAGGGTTCGCGAGACCCAGTACTTC.

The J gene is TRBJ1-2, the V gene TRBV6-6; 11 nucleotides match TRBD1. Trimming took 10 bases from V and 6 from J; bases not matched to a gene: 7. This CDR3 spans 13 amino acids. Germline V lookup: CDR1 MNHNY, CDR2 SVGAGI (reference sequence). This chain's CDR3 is CATRGQGADGYTF. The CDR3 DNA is TGTGCCACCCGAGGACAGGGGGCGGATGGCTACACCTTC.

CDR3 protein: CASSQELAGMNTEAFF. The CDR3 DNA reads as TGTGCCAGCAGCCAAGAGTTGGCAGGGATGAACACTGAAGCTTTCTTT. V usage is TRBV4-2 and J usage is TRBJ1-1; D may be TRBD1 (5 bases). This CDR3 comprises 16 residues. Looked up from germline, CDR1 is LGHNA and CDR2 is YNFKEQ. Trimming stripped 0 bases from V and 0 bases from J, with 11 bases between.

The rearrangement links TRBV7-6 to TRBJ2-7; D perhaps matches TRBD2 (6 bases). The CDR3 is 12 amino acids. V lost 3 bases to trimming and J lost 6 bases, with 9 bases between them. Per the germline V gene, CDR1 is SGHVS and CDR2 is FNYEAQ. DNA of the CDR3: TGTGCCAGCAGCTTGAGGGGAGGCGAGCAGTACTTC. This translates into CASSLRGGEQYF.

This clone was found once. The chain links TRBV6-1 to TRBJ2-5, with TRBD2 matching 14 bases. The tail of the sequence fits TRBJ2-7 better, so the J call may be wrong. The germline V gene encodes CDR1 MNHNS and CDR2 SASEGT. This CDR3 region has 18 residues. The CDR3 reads CASSGGTSGSYVGHEQYF. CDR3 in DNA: TGTGCCAGCAGTGGGGGGACTAGCGGGAGTTACGTCGGCCACGAGCAGTACTTC.

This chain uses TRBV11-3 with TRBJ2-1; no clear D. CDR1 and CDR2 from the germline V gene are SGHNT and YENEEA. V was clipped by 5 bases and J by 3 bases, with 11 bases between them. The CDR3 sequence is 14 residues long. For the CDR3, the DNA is TGTGCCAGCAGCCCGCGCCGCGGCTACAATGAGCAGTTCTTC. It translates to CASSPRRGYNEQFF. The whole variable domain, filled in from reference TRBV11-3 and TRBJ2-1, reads EAGVVQSPRYKIIEKKQPVAFWCNPISGHNTLYWYLQNLGQGPELLIRYENEEAVDDSQLPKDRFSAERLKGVDSTLKIQPAELGDSAVYLCASSPRRGYNEQFFGPGTRLTVL.

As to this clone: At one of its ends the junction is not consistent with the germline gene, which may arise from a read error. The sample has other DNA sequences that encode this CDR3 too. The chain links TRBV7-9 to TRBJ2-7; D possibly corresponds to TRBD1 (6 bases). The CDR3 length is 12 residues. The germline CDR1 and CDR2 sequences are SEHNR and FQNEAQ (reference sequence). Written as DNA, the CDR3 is TGTTCCAGCAGCTTAGTAAGGGGGGAGCAGTACTTC. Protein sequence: CSSSLVRGEQYF.

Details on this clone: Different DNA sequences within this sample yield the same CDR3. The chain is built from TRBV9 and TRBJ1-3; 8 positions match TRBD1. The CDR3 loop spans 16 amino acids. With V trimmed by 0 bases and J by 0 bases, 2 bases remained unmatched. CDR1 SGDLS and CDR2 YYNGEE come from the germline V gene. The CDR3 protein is CASSVGQGFSGNTIYF. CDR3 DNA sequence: TGTGCCAGCAGCGTAGGACAGGGGTTCTCTGGAAACACCATATATTTT. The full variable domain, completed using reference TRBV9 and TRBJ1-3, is DSGVTQTPKHLITATGQRVTLRCSPRSGDLSVYWYQQSLDQGLQFLIQYYNGEERAKGNILERFSAQQFPDLHSELNLSSLELGDSALYFCASSVGQGFSGNTIYFGEGSWLTVV.

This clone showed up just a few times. In DNA, the CDR3 is TGTGCCAGCAGCTCCGGGACTAGCGAATACGAGCAGTACTTC. Translating it yields CASSSGTSEYEQYF. The V and J genes are TRBV5-4 and TRBJ2-7; 10 bases fit TRBD2. V lost 3 bases to trimming and J lost 4 bases; unmatched junction nucleotides: 4. Germline assignment: CDR1 SGHNT and CDR2 YYREEE (reference sequence). The CDR3 totals 14 residues.

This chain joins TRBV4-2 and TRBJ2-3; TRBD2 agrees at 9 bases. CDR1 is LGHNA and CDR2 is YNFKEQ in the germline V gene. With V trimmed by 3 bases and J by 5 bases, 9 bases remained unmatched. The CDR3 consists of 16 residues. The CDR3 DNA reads TGTGCCAGCAGCCACGCTCTAGCGGGGATGGGAGATACGCAGTATTTT. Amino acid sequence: CASSHALAGMGDTQYF.

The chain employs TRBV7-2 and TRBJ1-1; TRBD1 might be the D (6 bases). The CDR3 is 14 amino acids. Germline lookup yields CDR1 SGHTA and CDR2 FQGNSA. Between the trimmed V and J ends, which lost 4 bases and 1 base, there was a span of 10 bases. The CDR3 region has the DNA TGTGCCAGCAGCTCCGTGGACAGGAACACTGAAGCTTTCTTT. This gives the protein CASSSVDRNTEAFF.

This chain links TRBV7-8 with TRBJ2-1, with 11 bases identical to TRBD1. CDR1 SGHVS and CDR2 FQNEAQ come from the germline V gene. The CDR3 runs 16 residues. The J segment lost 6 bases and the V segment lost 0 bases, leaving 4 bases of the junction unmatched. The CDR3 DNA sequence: TGTGCCAGCAGCTTAGCTGGGACAGGGGGAACCAATGAGCAGTTCTTC. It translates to CASSLAGTGGTNEQFF.

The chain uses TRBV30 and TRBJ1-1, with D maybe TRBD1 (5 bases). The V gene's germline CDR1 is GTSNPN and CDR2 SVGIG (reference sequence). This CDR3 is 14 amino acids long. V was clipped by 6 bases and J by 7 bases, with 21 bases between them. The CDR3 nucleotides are TGTGCCTGCCCTCGGACGGCGGGGACGAATGAAGCTTTCTTT. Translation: CACPRTAGTNEAFF.

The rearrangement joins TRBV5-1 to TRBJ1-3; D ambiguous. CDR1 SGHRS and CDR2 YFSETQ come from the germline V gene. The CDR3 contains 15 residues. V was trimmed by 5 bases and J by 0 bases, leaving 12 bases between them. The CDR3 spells CASSIGPDSGNTIYF. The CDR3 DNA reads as TGCGCCAGCAGTATTGGGCCGGACTCTGGAAACACCATATATTTT.

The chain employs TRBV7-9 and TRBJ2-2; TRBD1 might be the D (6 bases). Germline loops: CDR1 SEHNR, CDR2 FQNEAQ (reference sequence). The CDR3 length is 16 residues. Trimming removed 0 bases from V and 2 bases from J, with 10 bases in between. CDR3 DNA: TGTGCCAGCAGCTTAGCGGAGACAGGAAACACCGGGGAGCTGTTTTTT. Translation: CASSLAETGNTGELFF. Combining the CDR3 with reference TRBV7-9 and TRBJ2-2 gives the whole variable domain DTGVSQNPRHKITKRGQNVTFRCDPISEHNRLYWYRQTLGQGPEFLTYFQNEAQLEKSRLLSDRFSAERPKGSFSTLEIQRTEQGDSAMYLCASSLAETGNTGELFFGEGSRLTVL.

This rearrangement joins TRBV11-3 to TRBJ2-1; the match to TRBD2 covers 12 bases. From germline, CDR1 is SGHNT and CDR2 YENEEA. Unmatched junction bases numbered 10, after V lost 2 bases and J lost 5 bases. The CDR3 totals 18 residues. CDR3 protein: CASSLFSQTSGRNNEQFF. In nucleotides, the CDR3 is TGTGCCAGCAGCTTATTTTCTCAGACTAGCGGGAGAAACAATGAGCAGTTCTTC. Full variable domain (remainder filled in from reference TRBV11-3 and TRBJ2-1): EAGVVQSPRYKIIEKKQPVAFWCNPISGHNTLYWYLQNLGQGPELLIRYENEEAVDDSQLPKDRFSAERLKGVDSTLKIQPAELGDSAVYLCASSLFSQTSGRNNEQFFGPGTRLTVL.